What follows are 21 T cell receptor beta chains derived from one specimen sequenced in a study of beta chain features in type 1 diabetes. Whole-study results and caveats: Type 1 diabetes patients showed a moderate but significant shortening of TCRB CDR3s in all four CD4+ subsets.

These receptors' antigens are unknown. cDNA synthesis used the whole RNA isolate, giving expressed TCRB sequences. The protocol was immunoSEQ multiplex PCR, while the TCRdb copy is restricted to in-frame clones and leaves out a portion. The profile covers approximately 360,000 clones, with over 10% appearing a single time and about 0.01% taken by the ten largest. Sequencing input: naive CD4+ T cells from blood. The source of these receptors is a young woman with type 1 diabetes.

This sequence joins TRBV9 and TRBJ1-2; D remains unclear. V lost 2 bases and J lost 4, with 9 bases in between. This CDR3 contains 13 residues. From germline, CDR1 is SGDLS and CDR2 YYNGEE. In DNA, the CDR3 is TGTGCCAGCAGCGTGAAGGGAGTCTATGGCTACACCTTC. This translates into CASSVKGVYGYTF.

The sample holds a few counts of this clone. This sequence joins TRBV9 and TRBJ2-1; the match to TRBD2 covers 13 bases. J lost 9 bases, V lost 4 bases, and 10 bases had no gene match. The CDR3 has 16 residues. The V gene's germline CDR1 is SGDLS and CDR2 YYNGEE. CDR3 loop: CASSRGLAGVMGEQFF. CDR3 in DNA: TGTGCCAGCAGCCGAGGACTAGCGGGGGTGATGGGTGAGCAGTTCTTC.

The CDR3 here is CASSSRDSLTNEKLFF. CDR3 nucleotides: TGTGCCAGCAGTAGCCGGGACAGTCTAACTAATGAAAAACTGTTTTTT. The chain recombines TRBV27 with TRBJ1-4; 7 nucleotides line up with TRBD1. The CDR3 is 16 amino acids. CDR1 is MNHEY, CDR2 SMNVEV, per germline (reference sequence). V shed 5 bases and J 1 base; nucleotides not matched to a gene: 7.

The J gene is TRBJ2-7, the V gene TRBV4-3, with D perhaps TRBD1 (5 bases). This CDR3 contains 12 residues. Germline-derived CDR1 and CDR2 are LGHNA and YSLEER. Trimming removed 4 bases at V and 9 bases at J, with 13 bases between. In DNA, the CDR3 is TGCGCCAGCAGCCCACCTCAGGGCAGGCAGTACTTC. Its translation is CASSPPQGRQYF.

This clone came up a few times. The V and J genes are TRBV30 and TRBJ1-1, with TRBD1 identical over 9 bases. Germline values: CDR1 GTSNPN, CDR2 SVGIG (reference sequence). The CDR3 is made up of 14 amino acids. Losses at the gene ends were 0 bases for V and 10 bases for J; bases not matched to a gene: 9. This CDR3 reads CAWSVGQGTFGAFF. The CDR3 DNA reads as TGTGCCTGGAGTGTAGGACAGGGGACGTTTGGAGCTTTCTTT.

The chain links TRBV4-1 to TRBJ1-1; tentative D call: TRBD1 (6 bases). CDR3 length: 13 amino acids. CDR1 and CDR2 from the germline V gene are MGHRA and YSYEKL. V lost 2 bases and J lost 8, with 12 bases in between. This CDR3 is CASSQTGIAEAFF. The CDR3 DNA reads TGCGCCAGCAGCCAAACAGGGATAGCCGAAGCTTTCTTT.

The genes are TRBV29-1 and TRBJ2-7; no definite D call. With 2 bases removed from V and 3 bases from J, the gap between germline ends came to 8 bases. Germline values: CDR1 SQVTM, CDR2 ANQGSEA. The CDR3 is 12 amino acids. This CDR3 is CSVEFKNYEQYF. In nucleotides, the CDR3 is TGCAGCGTTGAATTTAAAAACTACGAGCAGTACTTC.

V is TRBV4-1 and J is TRBJ2-1, with D possibly matching TRBD1 (6 bases). This CDR3 has 13 residues. From germline, CDR1 is MGHRA and CDR2 YSYEKL. Trimming cost V 6 bases and J 10 bases, with 16 bases left between them. In nucleotides, the CDR3 is TGCGCCAGCAGTCGAGAGGGGGTTTGGGAGCAGTTCTTC. Its protein product is CASSREGVWEQFF.

This clone was recorded a few times. V usage is TRBV7-9 and J usage is TRBJ1-2, with 9 bases fitting TRBD1. J was trimmed by 4 bases and V by 3 bases; bases with no gene match: 3. CDR1 and CDR2 from the germline V gene are SEHNR and FQNEAQ (reference sequence). There are 14 residues in the CDR3. CDR3 amino acids: CASSFGTGSYGYTF. Here the CDR3 DNA reads TGTGCCAGCAGCTTCGGGACAGGGAGCTATGGCTACACCTTC. The entire variable domain, with the rest obtained from reference TRBV7-9 and TRBJ1-2, is as follows: DTGVSQNPRHKITKRGQNVTFRCDPISEHNRLYWYRQTLGQGPEFLTYFQNEAQLEKSRLLSDRFSAERPKGSFSTLEIQRTEQGDSAMYLCASSFGTGSYGYTFGSGTRLTVV.

This sequence joins TRBV7-8 and TRBJ2-5, with D possibly matching TRBD2 (5 bases). This CDR3 is built from 12 residues. Germline V CDR1 and CDR2: SGHVS, FQNEAQ. With 3 bases removed from V and 4 bases from J, the gap between germline ends came to 6 bases. For the CDR3, the DNA is TGTGCCAGCAGCTTTGAGGGAGAGACCCAGTACTTC. Translation: CASSFEGETQYF.

This clone has only a few counts. J is TRBJ1-2 and V is TRBV2; 7 bases align to TRBD1. CDR1 and CDR2 from the germline V gene are SNHLY and FYNNEI. The trim removed 3 bases at V and 7 bases at J, leaving 5 bases unmatched. This CDR3 has 13 residues. The CDR3 protein is CASSETGLSGYTF. CDR3 DNA: TGTGCCAGCAGTGAGACAGGGTTGAGTGGCTACACCTTC. The variable domain in full, completed from reference TRBV2 and TRBJ1-2, reads EPEVTQTPSHQVTQMGQEVILRCVPISNHLYFYWYRQILGQKVEFLVSFYNNEISEKSEIFDDQFSVERPDGSNFTLKIRSTKLEDSAMYFCASSETGLSGYTFGSGTRLTVV.

This clone was seen only a few times. This chain links TRBV5-1 with TRBJ2-1; TRBD2 aligns across 7 bases. Germline CDR1 SGHRS, CDR2 YFSETQ. The CDR3 consists of 17 residues. The V gene end was trimmed by 2 bases and the J gene end by 6 bases; junction bases not matched to a gene: 14. The CDR3 is CASSFWPSGADPNEQFF. The CDR3 DNA reads as TGCGCCAGCAGCTTTTGGCCGAGCGGGGCCGATCCCAATGAGCAGTTCTTC.

This clone was observed a few times. One end of the junction is discordant with germline, which a read error may explain. The chain recombines TRBV27 with TRBJ2-3, with a tentative D call TRBD2 (6 bases). Germline V gene sequence: CDR1 MNHEY, CDR2 SMNVEV (reference sequence). This CDR3 comprises 12 residues. CDR3 residues: CASSTPGLPPLF. The CDR3 region has the DNA TGTGCCAGCAGTACACCGGGACTGCCGCCCCTTTTT.

The chain couples TRBV25-1 to TRBJ1-2; no clear D. The CDR3 has 11 amino acids. With 9 bases removed from V and 4 bases from J, the gap between germline ends came to 9 bases. Looked up from germline, CDR1 is MGHDK and CDR2 is SYGVNS. The CDR3 spells CASRGPYGYTF. The CDR3, as DNA: TGTGCCAGTAGAGGGCCCTATGGCTACACCTTC.

The V call is TRBV10-3, the J call TRBJ2-7; D perhaps matches TRBD1 (5 bases). Germline V gene lookup returns CDR1 ENHRY and CDR2 SYGVKD. This CDR3 is 13 amino acids long. Trimming removed 7 bases from V and 5 bases from J, with 15 bases in between. Written as DNA, the CDR3 is TGTGCCATCACCGCAGGGCGAAGGGACGAGCAGTACTTC. As protein: CAITAGRRDEQYF.

The rearrangement joins TRBV9 to TRBJ2-1, with D tentatively TRBD2 (6 bases). Trimming left V 5 bases short and J 5 bases short, with 8 bases between. The CDR3 has 12 amino acids. Germline values: CDR1 SGDLS, CDR2 YYNGEE. CDR3 residues: CASRGGDNEQFF. The CDR3 nucleotides are TGTGCCAGCAGGGGCGGGGACAATGAGCAGTTCTTC.

The genes are TRBV7-2 and TRBJ2-4; TRBD2 aligns across 11 bases. Germline V lookup: CDR1 SGHTA, CDR2 FQGNSA. There are 14 residues in the CDR3. V dropped 2 bases and J dropped 9; count of bases not matched to a gene: 3. Here the CDR3 DNA reads TGTGCCAGCAGCTTACTAGCGGGGGGTGGCATTCAGTACTTC. This gives the protein CASSLLAGGGIQYF.

V gene TRBV10-3 combines with J gene TRBJ2-7; the D is unclear. Trimming cost V 3 bases and J 4 bases, with 10 bases left between them. The germline V gene has CDR1 ENHRY and CDR2 SYGVKD. CDR3 length equals 13 residues. Here the CDR3 DNA reads TGTGCCATCAGTGACTCCCCCCAGTACGAGCAGTACTTC. Its protein product is CAISDSPQYEQYF.

J is TRBJ1-2 and V is TRBV2; maybe TRBD1 (6 bases). The CDR3 is made up of 16 amino acids. The germline V and J ends were trimmed by 3 bases and 4 bases, with 18 bases remaining between them. Germline CDR1 SNHLY, CDR2 FYNNEI. In nucleotides, the CDR3 is TGTGCCAGCAGTGAGGGTGGTAGACAGGCTTCCTATGGCTACACCTTC. Translated, it gives CASSEGGRQASYGYTF.

This clone was seen a handful of times. The chain carries TRBV4-3 and TRBJ1-2; D remains ambiguous. CDR1 is LGHNA and CDR2 is YSLEER in the germline V gene. The CDR3 has 14 residues. Trimming pared 4 bases from V and 7 bases from J, leaving 16 bases between. The CDR3 spells CASSLGPGLGGYTF. CDR3 bases: TGCGCCAGCAGCCTGGGTCCGGGGTTGGGTGGCTACACCTTC.

The rearrangement uses TRBV28 and TRBJ1-4; TRBD1 matches at 11 bases. The germline V gene encodes CDR1 MDHEN and CDR2 SYDVKM. CDR3 length equals 17 residues. V shed 5 bases and J 4 bases; nucleotides not matched to a gene: 9. DNA of the CDR3: TGTGCCAGCAGTCCGGGACAGGGGGAGGGGGGTAATGAAAAACTGTTTTTT. Translation gives CASSPGQGEGGNEKLFF.